This paragraph reports one T cell receptor (beta chain). What it binds is not known. Extracted RNA was reverse transcribed into cDNA, the sequencing template. The protocol was immunoSEQ multiplex PCR, while the TCRdb copy is restricted to in-frame clones and leaves out a portion. Here the sample spans some 110,000 clones, less than 75% being singletons. Trimming removed 4 bases at V and 4 bases at J, with 13 bases between. The V gene's germline CDR1 is MNHEY and CDR2 SMNVEV (reference sequence). The CDR3 consists of 15 residues. The entry originates in a study of CD8+ T cells in alopecia areata. The treatment here: oral pan-JAK inhibitor, 5-10 mg twice daily. Study conclusions and caveats: For lesional scalp, especially alopecia totalis/universalis, clonality was higher than in normal scalp. Sequencing of scalp tissue also captures the resident alphabeta T cells of normal skin.

This material consisted of CD8+ T cells sorted from blood, taken at week 4, from a patient treated with tofacitinib. This clonotype originated in a human donor with alopecia areata. V usage is TRBV27 and J usage is TRBJ2-2; possibly TRBD1 or TRBD2 for D (5 bases each). The CDR3 loop reads CASSSQPGGTGELFF. CDR3 sequence (DNA): TGTGCCAGCAGTTCCCAGCCTGGGGGCACCGGGGAGCTGTTTTTT.